Below are 6 T cell receptor beta chains sequenced from a single sample in a study of T cell responses to AZD1222 COVID-19 vaccine. The method was immunoSEQ multiplex PCR; TCRdb's version includes in-frame clones alone and lacks a portion of them. This repertoire shows roughly 180,000 clones, just over 90% found once; its top ten account for over 1.5%. The source was peripheral blood, collected 28 days after the second AZD1222 dose. The receptor source for this set is an adult who received the AZD1222 COVID-19 vaccine.

V is TRBV10-3 and J is TRBJ1-5; TRBD1 might be the D (6 bases). Germline assignment: CDR1 ENHRY and CDR2 SYGVKD. Trimming took off 2 bases at V and 0 bases at J, with 17 bases between the two ends. The CDR3 extends over 18 amino acids. The CDR3: CAISEGSRGPPSNQPQHF. CDR3 bases: TGTGCCATCAGTGAGGGGTCACGGGGGCCGCCTAGCAATCAGCCCCAGCATTTT.

This clone was counted only a few times. V gene TRBV15 combines with J gene TRBJ1-3, with 7 bases that match TRBD1. The V segment lost 4 bases and the J segment 0 bases; nucleotides outside the gene matches: 0. Germline V gene lookup returns CDR1 LNHNV and CDR2 YYDKDF (reference sequence). The CDR3 length is 14 residues. This CDR3 is CATSTGGSGNTIYF. CDR3 in DNA: TGTGCCACCAGCACAGGGGGCTCTGGAAACACCATATATTTT.

This clone appeared once. This chain connects TRBV25-1 to TRBJ1-1; TRBD1 matches at 8 bases. The CDR3 totals 14 residues. J was trimmed by 0 bases and V by 4 bases; bases with no gene match: 1. Germline V CDR1 and CDR2: MGHDK, SYGVNS. DNA of the CDR3: TGTGCCAGCAGTGGGGACAGGATGAACACTGAAGCTTTCTTT. Translated, it gives CASSGDRMNTEAFF.

V is TRBV13 and J is TRBJ2-1, with D tentatively TRBD1 or TRBD2 (6 bases each). Germline V lookup: CDR1 PRHDT, CDR2 FYEKMQ (reference sequence). This CDR3 contains 15 residues. Trimming removed 5 bases from V and 0 bases from J, with 11 bases in between. The CDR3 is CASSSKGGSYNEQFF. CDR3 in DNA: TGTGCCAGCAGCAGTAAGGGGGGCTCCTACAATGAGCAGTTCTTC.

The gene calls are TRBV12-1 and TRBJ1-4; the listed D gene, TRBD1, was not tested against the DNA. TRBV12-1 is listed as a pseudogene. This CDR3 is built from 15 residues. The CDR3 region has the DNA TGTGCCAGCCCCAGGGGTGGAACAACTAATGAAAAACTGTTTTTT. It is translated as CASPRGGTTNEKLFF.

The chain combines TRBV19 with TRBJ1-1, with 8 bases fitting TRBD1. The CDR3 totals 14 residues. Germline CDR1 LNHDA, CDR2 SQIVND (reference sequence). V dropped 5 bases and J dropped 5; count of bases not matched to a gene: 7. The CDR3 spells CASSADRVSTEAFF. CDR3 nucleotide sequence: TGTGCCAGTAGTGCGGACAGGGTGAGTACTGAAGCTTTCTTT.